This TCR beta chain derives from a study of CD8+CD57+ T cells in acquired aplastic anemia. On the study more broadly: Sorted CD4+ and CD8+ cell DNA averaged about 3 ug.

With respect to this clonotype: Its antigen remains unknown.

Trimming stripped 7 bases from V and 3 bases from J, with 12 bases between. Germline CDR1 SQVTM, CDR2 ANQGSEA. CDR3 length: 12 residues. Whoever was chosen for sequencing had shown CD8+CD57+ cell expansion by flow cytometry. Study-level points and caveats: Patients and controls shared twenty-nine CD8+ CDR3 sequences, highly expressed in patients.

Genomic DNA provided the template from which TCR beta VDJ and CDR3 profiles were obtained. Each CDR3 protein is one row after TCRdb ran MiXCR on the reads. This sample carries approximately 59,000 distinct CDR3 sequences, approximately 50% of them seen once, and the ten largest clones take under 20%. The sequenced sample consisted of sorted CD4+, CD8+, or CD8+CD57+ T cells (not recorded which) from PBMCs. The clonotype originates from a human donor with aplastic anemia. The J gene is TRBJ1-1, the V gene TRBV29-1, with D maybe TRBD1 (6 bases). CDR3: CSGWGQDTEAFF. The CDR3, as DNA: TGCAGCGGATGGGGGCAGGACACTGAAGCTTTCTTT.